Here is one T cell receptor (beta chain) with its context. Its matching antigen is unknown. This entry belongs to a study of shared clonotypes between healthy human individuals. Study observations and caveats: Sampling included only blood; tissue repertoires likely differ.

Deep level was the assay's run setting. Amplification in unsorted PBMC replicate PCRs started from around 310 ng DNA, which equals tens of thousands of T cell genomes. Sequencing was performed on unsorted PBMC DNA using ten immunoSEQ deep assay plates. The table came from immunoSEQ multiplex PCR; TCRdb's copy has only in-frame clones and leaves some out. The sample includes around 500,000 clones, around 78% of them seen just once. The clonotype was recovered from a woman between 40 and 55 years old in good health. Some clones in this sample may be carry-over from other donors' samples. Sequencing used PBMCs.

CDR3 sequence (DNA): TGTGCCAGCTCACCACGAAGGCAGAACACCGGGGAGCTGTTTTTT. Its translation: CASSPRRQNTGELFF. The V and J genes are TRBV18 and TRBJ2-2, with no clear D. CDR1 is KGHSH and CDR2 is LQKENI in the germline V gene. Trimming took 1 base from V and 1 from J, leaving 7 bases between them. The CDR3 covers 15 residues.